A single sample gave rise to the 30 T cell receptor beta chains below, sequenced in a study of cytomegalovirus exposure and HLA in healthy donors (TCRdb year 2017). The library was obtained by the immunoSEQ multiplex PCR assay. TCRdb stores this immuneACCESS table with in-frame sequences only. Part of the clones is absent; in the studies checked, under half of the shortfall reflects unresolved V genes, and no reason is known for the rest. The sample table shows 150,000 to 180,000 clones, and approximately 86% are seen once. 20% to 25% of the sample is taken by the ten largest. The sequencing input was PBMCs. These receptors were obtained from a man aged 18 to 35 in good health and CMV-seropositive.

V gene TRBV18 combines with J gene TRBJ1-5; no definite D call. V was clipped by 0 bases and J by 1 base, with 7 bases between them. Germline V gene sequence: CDR1 KGHSH, CDR2 LQKENI. CDR3 length: 15 residues. Written as DNA, the CDR3 is TGTGCCAGCTCACCACCGGGCGGGAGCAATCAGCCCCAGCATTTT. It yields the protein CASSPPGGSNQPQHF. The entire variable domain, with the rest obtained from reference TRBV18 and TRBJ1-5, is as follows: NAGVMQNPRHLVRRRGQEARLRCSPMKGHSHVYWYRQLPEEGLKFMVYLQKENIIDESGMPKERFSAEFPKEGPSILRIQQVVRGDSAAYFCASSPPGGSNQPQHFGDGTRLSIL.

V and J are TRBV30 and TRBJ1-3; 7 bases are a match to TRBD1. From germline, CDR1 is GTSNPN and CDR2 SVGIG (reference sequence). The CDR3 totals 14 residues. The trim removed 3 bases at V and 2 bases at J, leaving 4 bases unmatched. DNA of the CDR3: TGTGCCTGGAGACTCAGGGGGACTGGAAACACCATATATTTT. Protein product: CAWRLRGTGNTIYF.

The chain uses TRBV28 and TRBJ1-2, with D possibly TRBD1 on 5 matching bases. The germline gives CDR1 MDHEN, CDR2 SYDVKM. Trimming took 7 bases from V and 7 from J, leaving 19 bases between them. CDR3 length: 14 residues. The DNA for the CDR3 is TGTGCCAGCATCCGAGGCGGGGGACTGGGTGGCTACACCTTC. The encoded protein is CASIRGGGLGGYTF.

The CDR3 DNA sequence: TGTGCCAGCAGCCCTCCCGGGACAGGGGGCAAAAAACTGTTTTTT. This gives the protein CASSPPGTGGKKLFF. The rearrangement uses TRBV5-6 and TRBJ1-4; TRBD1 aligns across 12 bases. Unmatched junction bases numbered 7, after V lost 4 bases and J lost 9 bases. From germline, CDR1 is SGHDT and CDR2 YYEEEE. CDR3 length: 15 residues.

The chain has TRBV5-1 and TRBJ2-6; D is perhaps TRBD1 (6 bases). V was pared by 1 base and J by 0 bases, with 11 bases between. Germline-derived CDR1 and CDR2 are SGHRS and YFSETQ. This CDR3 spans 17 amino acids. DNA of the CDR3: TGCGCCAGCAGCTTGTACAGGGCGACCTCTGGGGCCAACGTCCTGACTTTC. Protein: CASSLYRATSGANVLTF.

The chain links TRBV25-1 to TRBJ1-1; weak D call: TRBD1 (5 bases). Trimming shortened V by 11 bases and J by 6 bases, and 10 bases separated the two germline ends. This CDR3 comprises 10 residues. The germline V gene encodes CDR1 MGHDK and CDR2 SYGVNS. The CDR3 region is CAGGVPEAFF. CDR3 in DNA: TGTGCCGGGGGGGTACCTGAAGCTTTCTTT.

The chain is built from TRBV7-9 and TRBJ2-7, with 9 bases identical to TRBD2. Germline loops: CDR1 SEHNR, CDR2 FQNEAQ (reference sequence). V lost 3 bases, J lost 6 bases, and 9 bases stayed unmatched. There are 15 residues in the CDR3. CDR3 sequence reads: CASSLPGGGAGEQYF. The CDR3 DNA is TGTGCCAGCAGCTTGCCCGGCGGGGGGGCAGGCGAGCAGTACTTC.

V gene TRBV5-6 combines with J gene TRBJ2-6; D is undetermined. V was shortened by 3 bases and J by 3 bases, with 7 bases between the two germline ends. CDR1 and CDR2 from the germline V gene are SGHDT and YYEEEE. This CDR3 contains 14 residues. The CDR3 region is CASSSSGGANVLTF. The CDR3 DNA is TGTGCCAGCAGCTCCTCGGGTGGGGCCAACGTCCTGACTTTC.

The chain employs TRBV6-5 and TRBJ2-7; TRBD1 agrees at 9 bases. Unmatched junction bases numbered 8, after V lost 6 bases and J lost 5 bases. This CDR3 contains 14 residues. CDR1 is MNHEY and CDR2 is SVGAGI in the germline V gene. CDR3 nucleotides: TGTGCCAGCAGGCTTGGACAGGGGAGGAACGAGCAGTACTTC. As protein: CASRLGQGRNEQYF.

This clone showed up just a few times. The gene calls are TRBV4-1 and TRBJ2-7, with D possibly TRBD2 on 5 matching bases. The length of the CDR3 is 15 residues. V was shortened by 1 base and J by 2 bases, with 12 bases between the two germline ends. The germline V gene has CDR1 MGHRA and CDR2 YSYEKL. CDR3 loop: CASSQGVGVAYEQYF. For the CDR3, the DNA is TGCGCCAGCAGCCAAGGGGTCGGGGTAGCCTACGAGCAGTACTTC.

The chain couples TRBV4-3 to TRBJ2-3, with TRBD1 matching over 7 bases. Germline V gene data show CDR1 as LGHNA and CDR2 as YSLEER. CDR3 length equals 17 residues. The trim removed 7 bases at V and 6 bases at J, leaving 19 bases unmatched. For the CDR3, the DNA is TGCGCCAGCAACTCCGAAGGCCCAGGGGGAAAGGCGGATACGCAGTATTTT. Amino acid sequence: CASNSEGPGGKADTQYF.

This sequence joins TRBV7-9 and TRBJ1-5; D perhaps matches TRBD1 (6 bases). The V gene lost 6 bases and the J gene lost 0 bases, with 18 bases spanning the gap. This CDR3 spans 17 amino acids. The germline gives CDR1 SEHNR, CDR2 FQNEAQ (reference sequence). The CDR3 nucleotides are TGTGCCAGCAGTCCTTTAGGGGGACCCAATAGCAATCAGCCCCAGCATTTT. Residues: CASSPLGGPNSNQPQHF.

This clone was seen just once. The chain couples TRBV19 to TRBJ1-2, with D perhaps matching TRBD1 (5 bases). The V gene lost 3 bases and the J gene lost 4 bases, with 12 bases spanning the gap. CDR1 and CDR2 from the germline V gene are LNHDA and SQIVND (reference sequence). The CDR3 sequence is 14 residues long. CDR3 in amino acids: CASSIGRGGYGYTF. DNA for the CDR3: TGTGCCAGTAGTATTGGAAGGGGTGGCTATGGCTACACCTTC.

The chain combines TRBV4-3 with TRBJ1-1; no firm D call. The germline V gene has CDR1 LGHNA and CDR2 YSLEER. This CDR3 is built from 15 residues. V shed 1 base and J shed 1 base, with 10 bases lying between them. The CDR3 reads CASSQARGSNTEAFF. CDR3 in DNA: TGCGCCAGCAGCCAAGCGCGGGGTTCGAACACTGAAGCTTTCTTT.

This chain connects TRBV7-9 to TRBJ1-2; D might be TRBD1 (6 bases). Germline lookup yields CDR1 SEHNR and CDR2 FQNEAQ (reference sequence). The CDR3 is 17 amino acids. Trimming stripped 5 bases from V and 0 bases from J, with 19 bases between. Here the CDR3 reads CASSLNNPDRTNYGYTF. Written as DNA, the CDR3 is TGTGCCAGCAGCCTCAATAACCCGGACAGAACTAACTATGGCTACACCTTC.

V gene TRBV6-6 combines with J gene TRBJ2-2; 7 nucleotides agree with TRBD1. Trimming removed 5 bases from V and 11 bases from J; junction bases left unmatched: 5. The germline V gene has CDR1 MNHNY and CDR2 SVGAGI (reference sequence). The CDR3 covers 12 residues. The CDR3 DNA sequence: TGTGCCAGCAGTGCCGGACAGGTCGAGCTGTTTTTT. Its translation is CASSAGQVELFF.

This clone occurred once. This sequence joins TRBV18 and TRBJ2-1, with 9 bases that match TRBD2. The CDR3 consists of 20 residues. Germline CDR1 is KGHSH and CDR2 is LQKENI. V gave up 1 base and J gave up 5 bases; unmatched junction bases: 18. The CDR3 DNA reads as TGTGCCAGCTCACCACTTGGCGGGAGGGTGACTCCGAGGTTACACAATGAGCAGTTCTTC. As protein: CASSPLGGRVTPRLHNEQFF. The whole variable domain, filled in from reference TRBV18 and TRBJ2-1, reads NAGVMQNPRHLVRRRGQEARLRCSPMKGHSHVYWYRQLPEEGLKFMVYLQKENIIDESGMPKERFSAEFPKEGPSILRIQQVVRGDSAAYFCASSPLGGRVTPRLHNEQFFGPGTRLTVL.

The chain combines TRBV2 with TRBJ1-2; 8 nucleotides match TRBD1. The trim removed 0 bases at V and 4 bases at J, leaving 4 bases unmatched. Germline-derived CDR1 and CDR2 are SNHLY and FYNNEI. This CDR3 is built from 15 residues. The CDR3 sequence is CASSEAGQAPYGYTF. As DNA, the CDR3 is TGTGCCAGCAGTGAAGCGGGACAGGCCCCCTATGGCTACACCTTC.

Only one count was recorded for this clone. The rearrangement joins TRBV10-3 to TRBJ2-7; 10 bases map to TRBD2. The germline gives CDR1 ENHRY, CDR2 SYGVKD. This CDR3 spans 17 amino acids. V gave up 0 bases and J gave up 6 bases; unmatched junction bases: 11. The CDR3: CAISESSLAGAPVEQYF. The CDR3, as DNA: TGTGCCATCAGTGAGTCTAGTCTAGCGGGGGCGCCCGTCGAGCAGTACTTC.

V is TRBV27 and J is TRBJ2-7, with 7 positions matching TRBD1. Per the germline V gene, CDR1 is MNHEY and CDR2 is SMNVEV (reference sequence). The CDR3 totals 14 residues. V lost 5 bases to trimming and J lost 2 bases; unmatched junction nucleotides: 6. The chain's CDR3 is CASSVRQGAYEQYF. The CDR3 coding sequence is TGTGCCAGCAGTGTCCGACAGGGAGCCTACGAGCAGTACTTC.

The rearrangement links TRBV7-8 to TRBJ2-7, with 7 positions matching TRBD1. Trimming removed 1 base from V and 0 bases from J; junction bases left unmatched: 6. The CDR3 totals 16 residues. Germline assignment: CDR1 SGHVS and CDR2 FQNEAQ. CDR3 loop: CASSLDRGQSSYEQYF. The DNA of the CDR3 is TGTGCCAGCAGCTTAGATCGGGGACAGAGCTCCTACGAGCAGTACTTC.

This sequence joins TRBV19 and TRBJ2-7; tentatively, D is TRBD2 (5 bases). The CDR3 loop spans 12 amino acids. Germline V CDR1 and CDR2: LNHDA, SQIVND (reference sequence). Trimming removed 3 bases from V and 6 bases from J, with 9 bases in between. In DNA form, the CDR3 reads TGTGCCAGTAGTATTGGACTTGGCGAGCAGTACTTC. Protein: CASSIGLGEQYF.

This sequence joins TRBV4-3 and TRBJ1-5; 7 bases line up with TRBD1. This CDR3 has 15 residues. The J segment lost 6 bases and the V segment lost 3 bases, leaving 8 bases of the junction unmatched. The germline V gene has CDR1 LGHNA and CDR2 YSLEER. The CDR3: CASSQAYRGAQPQHF. CDR3 coding DNA: TGCGCCAGCAGCCAGGCTTACAGGGGAGCTCAGCCCCAGCATTTT.

The V call is TRBV5-1, the J call TRBJ1-2; possibly TRBD1 for D (5 bases). Germline V gives CDR1 SGHRS, CDR2 YFSETQ. Trimming pared 4 bases from V and 1 base from J, leaving 8 bases between. The CDR3 extends over 13 amino acids. The CDR3 DNA follows: TGCGCCAGCAGCCTTCAGGGTAACTATGGCTACACCTTC. It is translated as CASSLQGNYGYTF.

This chain uses TRBV5-4 with TRBJ1-2; 7 nucleotides align to TRBD1. From germline, CDR1 is SGHNT and CDR2 YYREEE (reference sequence). Losses at the gene ends were 2 bases for V and 2 bases for J; bases not matched to a gene: 3. This CDR3 is 14 amino acids long. The CDR3: CASSFRTGNYGYTF. The DNA for the CDR3 is TGTGCCAGCAGCTTCCGGACAGGAAACTATGGCTACACCTTC.

V is TRBV29-1 and J is TRBJ2-5, with TRBD2 as a possible D gene (5 bases). V lost 3 bases to trimming and J lost 5 bases, with 22 bases between them. CDR3 length: 16 amino acids. CDR1 is SQVTM and CDR2 is ANQGSEA in the germline V gene. The CDR3 DNA sequence: TGCAGCGTTGATCAGCAGAGCGGAACGAGGCAGGAGACCCAGTACTTC. Translation: CSVDQQSGTRQETQYF.

The chain combines TRBV6-5 with TRBJ2-1, with 7 positions matching TRBD2. V trimming: 2 bases; J trimming: 0 bases; junction bases outside the gene matches: 1. The germline V gene has CDR1 MNHEY and CDR2 SVGAGI. CDR3 length equals 15 residues. The CDR3 nucleotides read TGTGCCAGCAGTTACCGCGGGAGCTCCTACAATGAGCAGTTCTTC. As protein: CASSYRGSSYNEQFF.

This rearrangement joins TRBV5-1 to TRBJ2-7; 9 bases match TRBD2. There are 15 residues in the CDR3. V trimming: 0 bases; J trimming: 6 bases; junction bases outside the gene matches: 7. Germline CDR1 is SGHRS and CDR2 is YFSETQ. CDR3 loop: CASSLELAGPSEQYF. DNA for the CDR3: TGCGCCAGCAGCTTGGAGCTAGCGGGGCCAAGCGAGCAGTACTTC.

This chain uses TRBV9 with TRBJ2-2, with a possible D match to TRBD1 (5 bases). This CDR3 region has 13 residues. Germline V gives CDR1 SGDLS, CDR2 YYNGEE. V gave up 4 bases and J gave up 6 bases, with 10 bases separating them. The CDR3 DNA reads as TGTGCCAGCAGCCCCCAGGGTTCCGGGGAGCTGTTTTTT. This codes for CASSPQGSGELFF.

Points on this clone: Other DNA sequences of this sample code for an identical CDR3. V and J are TRBV11-2 and TRBJ1-2; tentatively, D is TRBD1 (6 bases). Trimming pared 5 bases from V and 2 bases from J, leaving 9 bases between. The CDR3 covers 13 residues. Looked up from germline, CDR1 is SGHAT and CDR2 is FQNNGV. The CDR3 nucleotides read TGTGCCAGCAGCCCGGGGGGCAACTATGGCTACACCTTC. It translates to CASSPGGNYGYTF.